This T cell receptor beta chain was recorded in a study of T cells in Graves' hyperthyroidism and ophthalmopathy. Using RNA transcripts as the source, TCR beta CDR3 regions were amplified. In the first-round RT-PCR of the TCR CDR3, the HTBI primer set was used. In TCRdb, the multiplex PCR reads were re-called with MiXCR into one record per CDR3 protein. The sample lists approximately 100,000 distinct CDR3 sequences; 35% to 45% were seen once. The CDR3 contains 13 residues. Trimming pared 10 bases from V and 4 bases from J, leaving 16 bases between. CDR1 MGHDK and CDR2 SYGVNS come from the germline V gene.

This TCR was sampled from a woman in her 30s with Graves' hyperthyroidism. V gene TRBV25-1 combines with J gene TRBJ1-2; D is unresolved. Sequences were obtained from peripheral blood or thyroid tissue (not recorded which). The CDR3 DNA sequence: TGTGCCACCAAGGAGACGGATTTCTATGGCTACACCTTC. Translating it yields CATKETDFYGYTF.